This TCR beta chain was obtained from a study of T cell changes during pregnancy in multiple sclerosis. The repertoire was sequenced with immunoSEQ multiplex PCR; TCRdb's copy has only in-frame clones and lacks some. The table lists roughly 110,000 clones, 85% to 95% of them singletons. J lost 3 bases, V lost 1 base, and 4 bases had no gene match. CDR3 length: 15 residues. The germline gives CDR1 SGHKS, CDR2 YYEKEE (reference sequence). The sequence came from a female donor in good health, enrolled as a control in a pregnancy study. The input for sequencing was peripheral blood, taken in the third trimester of pregnancy. The chain couples TRBV5-5 to TRBJ2-5, with 9 bases matching TRBD2. The CDR3: CASSLRASGEETQYF. The CDR3 nucleotides are TGTGCCAGCAGCTTGAGGGCTAGCGGGGAAGAGACCCAGTACTTC.